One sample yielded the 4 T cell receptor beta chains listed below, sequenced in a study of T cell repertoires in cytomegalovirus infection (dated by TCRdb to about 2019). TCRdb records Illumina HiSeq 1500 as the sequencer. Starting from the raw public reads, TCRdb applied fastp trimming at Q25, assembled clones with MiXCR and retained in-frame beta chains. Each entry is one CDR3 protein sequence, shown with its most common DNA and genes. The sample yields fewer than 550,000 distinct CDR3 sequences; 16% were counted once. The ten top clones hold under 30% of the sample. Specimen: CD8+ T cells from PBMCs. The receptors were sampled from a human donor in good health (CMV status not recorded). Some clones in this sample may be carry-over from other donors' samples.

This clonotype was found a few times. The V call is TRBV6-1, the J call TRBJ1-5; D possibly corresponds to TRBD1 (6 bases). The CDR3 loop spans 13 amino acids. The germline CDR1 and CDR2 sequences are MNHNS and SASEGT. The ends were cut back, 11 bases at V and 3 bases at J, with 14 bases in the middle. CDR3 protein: CAVVDSSNQPQHF. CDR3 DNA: TGTGCCGTCGTGGACAGTTCCAATCAGCCCCAGCATTTT.

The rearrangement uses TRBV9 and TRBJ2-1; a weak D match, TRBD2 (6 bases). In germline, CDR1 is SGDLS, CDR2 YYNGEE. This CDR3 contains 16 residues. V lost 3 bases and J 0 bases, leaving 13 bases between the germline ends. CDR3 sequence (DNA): TGTGCCAGCAGCGCGGAGGGAGGCTACTCCTACAATGAGCAGTTCTTC. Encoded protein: CASSAEGGYSYNEQFF.

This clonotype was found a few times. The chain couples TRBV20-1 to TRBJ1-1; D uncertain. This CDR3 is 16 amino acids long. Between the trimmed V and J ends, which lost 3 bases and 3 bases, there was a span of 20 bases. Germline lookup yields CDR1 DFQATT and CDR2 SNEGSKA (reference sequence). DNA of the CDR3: TGCAGTGCTAGGGTCGGGGAATTGCGTTGGGACACTGAAGCTTTCTTT. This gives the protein CSARVGELRWDTEAFF.

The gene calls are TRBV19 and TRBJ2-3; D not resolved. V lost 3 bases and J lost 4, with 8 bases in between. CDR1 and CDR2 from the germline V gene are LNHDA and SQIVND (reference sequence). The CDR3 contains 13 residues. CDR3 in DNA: TGTGCCAGTAGTATTCGACCCGCAGATACGCAGTATTTT. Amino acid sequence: CASSIRPADTQYF.